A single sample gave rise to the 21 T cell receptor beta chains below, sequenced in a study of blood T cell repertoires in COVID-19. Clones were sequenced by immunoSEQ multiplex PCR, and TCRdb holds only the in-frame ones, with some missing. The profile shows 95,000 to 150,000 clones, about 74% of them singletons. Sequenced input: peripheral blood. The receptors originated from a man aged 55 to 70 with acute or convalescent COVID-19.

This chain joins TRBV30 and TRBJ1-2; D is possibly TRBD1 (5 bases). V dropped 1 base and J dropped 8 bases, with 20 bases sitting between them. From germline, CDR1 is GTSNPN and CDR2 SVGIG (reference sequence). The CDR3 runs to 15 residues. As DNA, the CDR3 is TGTGCCTGGAGTGCCCTGGGGGGGGAGTTGGGCGGCTACACCTTC. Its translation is CAWSALGGELGGYTF.

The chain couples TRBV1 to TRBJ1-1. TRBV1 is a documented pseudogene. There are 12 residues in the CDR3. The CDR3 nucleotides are TGCACCAGCACGCCGAGAGAGGCTGAAGCTTTCTTT. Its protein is CTSTPREAEAFF.

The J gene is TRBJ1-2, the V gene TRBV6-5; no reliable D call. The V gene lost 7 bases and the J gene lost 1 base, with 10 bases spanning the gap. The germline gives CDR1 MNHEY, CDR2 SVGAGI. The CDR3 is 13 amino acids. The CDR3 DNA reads TGTGCCAGCAATCCCCTAGTTAACTATGGCTACACCTTC. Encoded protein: CASNPLVNYGYTF.

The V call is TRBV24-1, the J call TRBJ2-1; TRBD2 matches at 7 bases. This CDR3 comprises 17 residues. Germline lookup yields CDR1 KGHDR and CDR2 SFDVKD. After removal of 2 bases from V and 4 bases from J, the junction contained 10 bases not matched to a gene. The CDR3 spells CATSDWGGPGVYNEQFF. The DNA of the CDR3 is TGTGCCACCAGTGATTGGGGGGGACCCGGGGTTTACAATGAGCAGTTCTTC.

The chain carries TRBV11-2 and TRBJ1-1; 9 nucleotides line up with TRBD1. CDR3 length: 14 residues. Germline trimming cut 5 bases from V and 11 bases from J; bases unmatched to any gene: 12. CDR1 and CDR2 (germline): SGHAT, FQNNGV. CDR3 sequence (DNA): TGTGCCAGCAGCCTGACAGGGGGGGCTTCAAATGCTTTCTTT. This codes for CASSLTGGASNAFF.

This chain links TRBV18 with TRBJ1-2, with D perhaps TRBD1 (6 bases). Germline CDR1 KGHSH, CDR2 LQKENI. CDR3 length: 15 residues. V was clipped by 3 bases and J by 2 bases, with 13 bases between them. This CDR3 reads CASSPPNRENYGYTF. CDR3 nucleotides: TGTGCCAGCTCACCGCCGAACAGGGAAAACTATGGCTACACCTTC.

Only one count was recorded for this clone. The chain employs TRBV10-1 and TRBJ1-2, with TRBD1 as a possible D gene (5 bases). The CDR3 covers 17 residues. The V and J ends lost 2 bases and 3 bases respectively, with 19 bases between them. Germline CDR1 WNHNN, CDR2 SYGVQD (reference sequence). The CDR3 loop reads CASSETAYVGAYYGYTF. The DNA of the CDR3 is TGCGCCAGCAGTGAGACAGCCTACGTAGGGGCTTACTATGGCTACACCTTC.

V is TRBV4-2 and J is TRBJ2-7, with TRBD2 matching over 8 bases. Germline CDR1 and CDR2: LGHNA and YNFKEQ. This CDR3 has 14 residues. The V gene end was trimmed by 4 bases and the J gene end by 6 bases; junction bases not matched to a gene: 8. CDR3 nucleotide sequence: TGTGCCAGCAGCCCGGGGGGGCCTCTCTCCGAGCAGTACTTC. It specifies CASSPGGPLSEQYF.

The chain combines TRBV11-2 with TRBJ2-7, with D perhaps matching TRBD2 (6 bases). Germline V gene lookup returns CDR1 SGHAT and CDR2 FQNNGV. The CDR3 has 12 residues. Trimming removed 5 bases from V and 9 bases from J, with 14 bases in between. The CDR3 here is CASSGTGTWQYF. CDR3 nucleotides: TGTGCCAGCAGCGGCACCGGGACTTGGCAGTACTTC. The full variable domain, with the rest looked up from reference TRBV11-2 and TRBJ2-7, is EAGVAQSPRYKIIEKRQSVAFWCNPISGHATLYWYQQILGQGPKLLIQFQNNGVVDDSQLPKDRFSAERLKGVDSTLKIQPAKLEDSAVYLCASSGTGTWQYFGPGTRLTVT.

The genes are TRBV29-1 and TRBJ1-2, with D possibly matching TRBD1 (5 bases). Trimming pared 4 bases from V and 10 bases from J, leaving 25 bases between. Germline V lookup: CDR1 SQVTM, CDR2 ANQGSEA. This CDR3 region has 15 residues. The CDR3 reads CSVGGVQRASGHYTF. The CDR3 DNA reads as TGCAGCGTTGGGGGGGTACAGCGCGCCAGCGGTCACTACACCTTC.

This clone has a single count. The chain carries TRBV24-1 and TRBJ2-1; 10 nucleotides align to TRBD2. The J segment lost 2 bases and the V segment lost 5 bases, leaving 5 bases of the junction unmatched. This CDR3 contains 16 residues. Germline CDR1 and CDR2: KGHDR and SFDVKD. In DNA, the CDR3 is TGTGCCACCAGTGGCTGGACTAGCGGTACCTACAATGAGCAGTTCTTC. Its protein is CATSGWTSGTYNEQFF.

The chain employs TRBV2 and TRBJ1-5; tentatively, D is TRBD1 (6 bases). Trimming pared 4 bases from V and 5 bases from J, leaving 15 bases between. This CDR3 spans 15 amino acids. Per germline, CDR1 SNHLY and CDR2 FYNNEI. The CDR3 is CASSAAYRVDQPQHF. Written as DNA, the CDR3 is TGTGCCAGCAGTGCGGCTTACAGGGTCGATCAGCCCCAGCATTTT.

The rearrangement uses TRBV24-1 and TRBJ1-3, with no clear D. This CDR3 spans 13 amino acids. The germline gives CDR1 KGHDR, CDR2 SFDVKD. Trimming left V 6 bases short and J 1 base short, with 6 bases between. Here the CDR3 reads CATSSRSGNTIYF. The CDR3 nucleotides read TGTGCCACCAGTTCGAGGTCTGGAAACACCATATATTTT.

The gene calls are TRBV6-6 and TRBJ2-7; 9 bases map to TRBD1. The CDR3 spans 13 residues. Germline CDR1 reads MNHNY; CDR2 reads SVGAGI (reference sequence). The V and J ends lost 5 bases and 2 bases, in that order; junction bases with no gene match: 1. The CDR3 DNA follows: TGTGCCAGCAGTGACAGGGGGGCCTACGAGCAGTACTTC. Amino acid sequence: CASSDRGAYEQYF.

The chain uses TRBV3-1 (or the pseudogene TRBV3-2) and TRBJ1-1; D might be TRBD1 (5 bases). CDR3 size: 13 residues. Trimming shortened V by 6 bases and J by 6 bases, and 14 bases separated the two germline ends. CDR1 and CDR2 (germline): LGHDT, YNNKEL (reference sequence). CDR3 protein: CASRLRGVAEAFF. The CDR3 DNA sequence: TGTGCCAGCAGATTAAGGGGTGTCGCTGAAGCTTTCTTT.

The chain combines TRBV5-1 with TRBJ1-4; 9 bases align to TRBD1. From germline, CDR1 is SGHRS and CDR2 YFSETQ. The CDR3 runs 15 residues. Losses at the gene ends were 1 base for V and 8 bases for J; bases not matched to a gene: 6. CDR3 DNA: TGCGCCAGCAGCTTGACGATAACAGGGGGCGAAAAACTGTTTTTT. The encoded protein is CASSLTITGGEKLFF.

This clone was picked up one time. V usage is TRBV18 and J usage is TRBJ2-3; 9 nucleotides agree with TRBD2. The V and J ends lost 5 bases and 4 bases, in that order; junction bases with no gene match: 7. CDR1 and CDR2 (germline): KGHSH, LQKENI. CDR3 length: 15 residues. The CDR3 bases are TGTGCCAGCTCAAAGGCGGGGGGGCCTGCAGATACGCAGTATTTT. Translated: CASSKAGGPADTQYF.

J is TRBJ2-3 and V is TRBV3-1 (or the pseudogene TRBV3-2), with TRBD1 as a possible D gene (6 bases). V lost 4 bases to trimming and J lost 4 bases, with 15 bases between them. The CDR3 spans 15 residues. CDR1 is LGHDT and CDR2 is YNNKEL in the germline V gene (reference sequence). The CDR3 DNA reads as TGTGCCAGCAGCCTTAGGGGGAGTCGAGCAGATACGCAGTATTTT. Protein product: CASSLRGSRADTQYF.

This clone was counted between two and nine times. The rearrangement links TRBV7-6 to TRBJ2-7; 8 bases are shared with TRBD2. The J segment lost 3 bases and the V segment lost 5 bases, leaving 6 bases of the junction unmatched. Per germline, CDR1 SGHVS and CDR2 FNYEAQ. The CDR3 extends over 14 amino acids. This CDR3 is CASSGGTSFYEQYF. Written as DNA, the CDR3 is TGTGCCAGCAGCGGCGGGACTAGTTTCTACGAGCAGTACTTC. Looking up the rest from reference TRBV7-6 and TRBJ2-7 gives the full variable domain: GAGVSQSPRYKVTKRGQDVALRCDPISGHVSLYWYRQALGQGPEFLTYFNYEAQQDKSGLPNDRFSAERPEGSISTLTIQRTEQRDSAMYRCASSGGTSFYEQYFGPGTRLTVT.

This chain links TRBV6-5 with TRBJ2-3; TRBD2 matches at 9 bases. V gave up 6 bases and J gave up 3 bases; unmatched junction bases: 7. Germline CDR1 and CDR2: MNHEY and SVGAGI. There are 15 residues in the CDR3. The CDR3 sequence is CASSERGVNTDTQYF. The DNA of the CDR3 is TGTGCCAGCAGCGAGCGGGGGGTGAATACAGATACGCAGTATTTT.

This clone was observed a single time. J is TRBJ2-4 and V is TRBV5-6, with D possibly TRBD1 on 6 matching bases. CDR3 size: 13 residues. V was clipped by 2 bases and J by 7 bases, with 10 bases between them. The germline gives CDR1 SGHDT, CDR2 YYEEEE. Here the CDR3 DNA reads TGTGCCAGCAGCTTTTCAGGGGTGAACATTCAGTACTTC. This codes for CASSFSGVNIQYF.